Listed below are T cell receptor beta chains from one sample, sequenced in a study of CD4 and CD8 cells across lung adenocarcinoma regions. MiXCR, applied by TCRdb to the PCR reads, yields one record per CDR3 protein. Among approximately 4,900 distinct CDR3 sequences listed, 60% were seen once. The specimen sequenced was CD4+ T cells from the center of a lung tumor. These receptors all stem from a male donor with lung adenocarcinoma. The CD4 and CD8 labels of this study may be unreliable. Each CDR3 is given with its conserved first and last residue.

j_call cdr3_length v_call cdr3_aa
TRBJ1-6 16 TRBV6-1 CASSDRRRGAVSPLHF
TRBJ1-6 12 TRBV6-1 CASSGYNSPLHF
TRBJ1-2 15 TRBV6-1 CASSEGTGRDEGYTF
TRBJ2-7 17 TRBV4-1 CASSLHFSGSTDYEQYF
TRBJ2-1 12 TRBV6-1 CASSNFWNEQFF
TRBJ2-2 15 TRBV7-6 CASSLAGEITGELFF
TRBJ1-5 12 TRBV6-1 CASGSDNQPQHF
TRBJ2-1 17 TRBV6-5 CASSFTRLAGVRDEQFF
TRBJ2-1 18 TRBV6-1 CASSESRLAVFSYNEQFF
NA 18 TRBV25-1 CASSEAGLGGSSEDTQYF
TRBJ2-2 16 TRBV7-6 CASSLARVGATGELFF
TRBJ2-4 16 TRBV10-3 CAISESARRAKDTQYF
TRBJ2-1 17 TRBV7-2 CASSYLAGGTFYNEQFF
TRBJ2-1 17 TRBV14 CASSQGNSFGPYNEQFF
TRBJ2-1 14 TRBV6-1 CASRPSGTHNEQFF
NA 12 TRBV6-8 CAGGCLGDTQYF
TRBJ2-5 10 TRBV3-1 CASSAKTQYF
TRBJ2-4 17 TRBV4-1 CASSPTGTSGSGNIQYF
NA 13 TRBV10-1 CASSRGLQETQYF
TRBJ1-1 15 TRBV11-2 CASSRFGAGDTEAFF
TRBJ2-3 16 TRBV9 CASSVWGVWATNMQYF
TRBJ2-7 16 TRBV11-3 CASSPPHGGLSYEQYF
TRBJ1-1 16 TRBV6-1 CASRKGGQGVNTEAFF
TRBJ2-3 14 TRBV6-1 CASSEVLGADTQYF
NA 15 TRBV6-1 CASSEAGRGRYEQYF
TRBJ2-1 15 TRBV7-3 CASSQTSSSYNEQFF
TRBJ1-1 14 TRBV6-1 CASRPGQMNTEAFF
TRBJ1-6 12 TRBV6-1 CATHDRPSPLHF
TRBJ2-4 16 TRBV25-1 CASSAAGRWPKNTQYF
TRBJ1-3 15 TRBV6-1 CASTLRRGSGNTIYF
TRBJ2-1 13 TRBV27 CASSFMALGVSFF
TRBJ1-4 16 TRBV7-8 CASSLGQRRSNEKLFF
TRBJ1-1 14 TRBV4-3 CASSPGGMNTEAFF
TRBJ2-3 14 TRBV6-4 CAGSGGRYTDTQYF
TRBJ1-5 18 TRBV6-1 CASSRPGSRKYLNQPQHF
TRBJ2-7 17 TRBV10-2 CASSDPRTSGSADEQYF
TRBJ1-1 14 TRBV12-3/TRBV12-4 CASRPDRANTEAFF
TRBJ2-1 15 TRBV6-1 CASRKGLEGYNEQFF
TRBJ2-1 16 TRBV4-1 CASSPLGTSGYNEQFF
TRBJ2-1 15 TRBV6-1 CASSKQGGSYNEQFF
TRBJ1-3 16 TRBV30 CAWSVGQGRTGNTIYF
TRBJ2-3 16 TRBV9 CASSVGGGGGTDTQYF
TRBJ2-1 14 TRBV12-3/TRBV12-4 CASSPRLETMEQFF
TRBJ2-5 14 TRBV6-1 CASNQTGRQETQYF
NA 15 TRBV7-2 CASSLLGTPRDEQFF
NA 14 TRBV6-1 CASSGTDKQETQYF
TRBJ2-3 14 TRBV6-1 CASSSSGRTDTQYF
NA 15 TRBV6-1 CASSGLAGGDYEQYF
TRBJ2-1 15 TRBV6-1 CASRKVAGGVNEQFF
TRBJ2-5 15 TRBV7-2 CASSLLAAGRETQYF
TRBJ2-6 15 TRBV6-2/TRBV6-3 CASSPARSGANVLTF
TRBJ1-6 11 TRBV6-1 CASSEVSPLHF
NA 16 TRBV6-1 CASSEVGTTLSYEQYF
TRBJ1-1 13 TRBV27 CASSLNRYTEAFF
TRBJ2-3 14 TRBV10-3 CAIAPGLGTDTQYF